The 13 T cell receptor beta chains given below trace back to one sample, sequenced in a study of blood T cell repertoires in COVID-19. The data were produced by immunoSEQ multiplex PCR, yet TCRdb's version contains in-frame clones alone and is incomplete. In the table there are 200,000 to 250,000 clones, roughly nine tenths of which are singletons. Sequencing used PBMCs or T cells enriched from blood (not recorded which). These receptor sequences come from a woman between 50 and 59 years old in a cohort exposed to, infected with or recovered from COVID-19 (not recorded which).

V and J are TRBV7-2 and TRBJ2-7; 7 bases are a match to TRBD2. Germline lookup yields CDR1 SGHTA and CDR2 FQGNSA. V was pared by 2 bases and J by 1 base, with 8 bases of the junction left unmatched. This CDR3 region has 16 residues. The CDR3 sequence is CASSLRVGLGSYEQYF. The CDR3 DNA is TGTGCCAGCAGCTTAAGGGTCGGACTAGGGTCCTACGAGCAGTACTTC.

The V call is TRBV6-5, the J call TRBJ2-5; 10 bases line up with TRBD2. This CDR3 comprises 14 residues. The germline V gene encodes CDR1 MNHEY and CDR2 SVGAGI. V shed 4 bases, J shed 2 bases, and the junction held 1 base outside the gene matches. The CDR3 loop reads CASSSSGGQETQYF. As DNA, the CDR3 is TGTGCCAGCAGTTCTAGCGGGGGACAAGAGACCCAGTACTTC.

The chain has TRBV7-2 and TRBJ2-5; 13 nucleotides align to TRBD2. Germline V gene data show CDR1 as SGHTA and CDR2 as FQGNSA. Trimming took 5 bases from V and 5 from J; bases not matched to a gene: 8. The length of the CDR3 is 16 residues. In DNA form, the CDR3 reads TGTGCCAGCAGCCACGGACTAGCGGGGGCCGCGGAGACCCAGTACTTC. It yields the protein CASSHGLAGAAETQYF.

The rearrangement joins TRBV10-3 to TRBJ2-7, with D perhaps matching TRBD2 (6 bases). The V and J ends lost 11 bases and 3 bases respectively, with 17 bases between them. The CDR3 consists of 13 residues. Germline V gene sequence: CDR1 ENHRY, CDR2 SYGVKD. In DNA, the CDR3 is TGTGCCGCCTCGATCGGGGGTAGCTACGAGCAGTACTTC. Translation gives CAASIGGSYEQYF.

The gene calls are TRBV5-1 and TRBJ2-5, with 10 bases matching TRBD2. CDR3 length: 15 residues. Germline-derived CDR1 and CDR2 are SGHRS and YFSETQ. V shed 4 bases, J shed 5 bases, and the junction held 8 bases outside the gene matches. CDR3 in DNA: TGCGCCAGCAGCCCGTCACCTAGCGGGGGTGAGACCCAGTACTTC. Translation gives CASSPSPSGGETQYF.

This chain links TRBV7-8 with TRBJ2-7; D gene unclear. CDR1 is SGHVS and CDR2 is FQNEAQ in the germline V gene. The CDR3 contains 16 residues. V was trimmed by 5 bases and J by 0 bases, leaving 17 bases between them. The CDR3 DNA reads TGTGCCAGCAGCCCGGCGTCGGCAGGCCACTCCTACGAGCAGTACTTC. Protein product: CASSPASAGHSYEQYF. Complete variable domain (other parts from reference TRBV7-8 and TRBJ2-7): GAGVSQSPRYKVAKRGQDVALRCDPISGHVSLFWYQQALGQGPEFLTYFQNEAQLDKSGLPSDRFFAERPEGSVSTLKIQRTQQEDSAVYLCASSPASAGHSYEQYFGPGTRLTVT.

The CDR3 spells CASSQTQGSMGGYTF. The CDR3 DNA is TGTGCCAGCTCCCAAACACAGGGTTCGATGGGTGGCTACACCTTC. The chain carries TRBV18 and TRBJ1-2; tentatively, D is TRBD1 (6 bases). The V gene's germline CDR1 is KGHSH and CDR2 LQKENI. Between the trimmed V and J ends, which lost 6 bases and 7 bases, there was a span of 21 bases. The CDR3 totals 15 residues. The full variable domain, in which reference TRBV18 and TRBJ1-2 provide the parts outside the CDR3, is NAGVMQNPRHLVRRRGQEARLRCSPMKGHSHVYWYRQLPEEGLKFMVYLQKENIIDESGMPKERFSAEFPKEGPSILRIQQVVRGDSAAYFCASSQTQGSMGGYTFGSGTRLTVV.

V gene TRBV4-3 combines with J gene TRBJ1-2, with no clear D. Germline assignment: CDR1 LGHNA and CDR2 YSLEER. The CDR3 has 14 amino acids. The V and J ends lost 1 base and 5 bases respectively, with 11 bases between them. CDR3 in amino acids: CASSQGWRDYGYTF. As DNA, the CDR3 is TGCGCCAGCAGCCAAGGGTGGCGGGATTATGGCTACACCTTC.

V and J are TRBV14 and TRBJ1-6, with 7 bases fitting TRBD1. Germline CDR1 reads SGHDN; CDR2 reads FVKESK. The V and J ends lost 1 base and 3 bases, in that order; junction bases with no gene match: 3. The CDR3 extends over 16 amino acids. CDR3 sequence reads: CASSQGTGLYNSPLHF. The CDR3 bases are TGTGCCAGCAGCCAAGGGACAGGCCTCTATAATTCACCCCTCCACTTT.

The genes are TRBV10-3 and TRBJ1-4; TRBD1 agrees at 8 bases. This CDR3 is 16 amino acids long. Germline V gene sequence: CDR1 ENHRY, CDR2 SYGVKD. Trimming removed 8 bases from V and 0 bases from J; junction bases left unmatched: 8. The CDR3 spells CAIRAGGATTNEKLFF. The CDR3 nucleotides are TGTGCCATCCGAGCAGGGGGCGCGACAACTAATGAAAAACTGTTTTTT.

This clone was observed once. This chain joins TRBV9 and TRBJ2-3, with D maybe TRBD1 (5 bases). From germline, CDR1 is SGDLS and CDR2 YYNGEE. CDR3 length equals 17 residues. V dropped 0 bases and J dropped 2 bases, with 16 bases sitting between them. The CDR3 DNA sequence: TGTGCCAGCAGCGTAGAAAGGTGGCAGGGAACCACAGATACGCAGTATTTT. Protein: CASSVERWQGTTDTQYF.

CDR3 sequence (DNA): TGTGCCAGCTCACCATCCACAGGATTAGGGCAGCCCCAGCATTTT. Encoded protein: CASSPSTGLGQPQHF. The V call is TRBV18, the J call TRBJ1-5; TRBD1 is a possible D gene (5 bases). Trimming took 2 bases from V and 7 from J, leaving 15 bases between them. The V gene's germline CDR1 is KGHSH and CDR2 LQKENI. The CDR3 extends over 15 amino acids.

The chain carries TRBV6-5 and TRBJ1-5; 7 bases line up with TRBD1. The CDR3 covers 14 residues. The germline V gene encodes CDR1 MNHEY and CDR2 SVGAGI. Losses at the gene ends were 0 bases for V and 5 bases for J; bases not matched to a gene: 1. In DNA, the CDR3 is TGTGCCAGCAGTTACTCACAGGGGCATCAGCCCCAGCATTTT. It encodes CASSYSQGHQPQHF.